This TCR beta chain was retrieved from a study of blood T cell repertoires in COVID-19. The method was immunoSEQ multiplex PCR; TCRdb's version includes in-frame clones alone and lacks a portion of them. The sample lists 150,000 to 200,000 clones; roughly 90% were seen once. In this sample, this clone turned up once. Germline trimming cut 2 bases from V and 4 bases from J; bases unmatched to any gene: 8. Germline CDR1 reads MNHEY; CDR2 reads SVGAGI. This CDR3 is built from 16 residues. This sequence joins TRBV6-5 and TRBJ1-3; TRBD1 matches at 7 bases. The receptor comes from a man between 60 and 75 years old with active or convalescent COVID-19. Material: peripheral blood. The CDR3 sequence is CASSYGQEWGGNTIYF. As DNA, the CDR3 is TGTGCCAGCAGTTACGGACAGGAATGGGGAGGAAACACCATATATTTT.